This paragraph covers one T cell receptor beta chain sequence. The CDR3 is 14 amino acids. V lost 7 bases, J lost 5 bases, and 17 bases lay in between. Per the germline V gene, CDR1 is MNHEY and CDR2 is SMNVEV (reference sequence). This entry is derived from a study of blood T cell repertoires in COVID-19. About the research overall: The United States, Italy and Spain supplied acute and convalescent COVID-19 samples.

Some clones are missing from TCRdb's copy, which holds only in-frame ones; the method was immunoSEQ multiplex PCR. Of about 100,000 clones in the sample, roughly 87% were seen once. The specimen was peripheral blood. This chain links TRBV27 with TRBJ1-2; TRBD1 is a possible D gene (6 bases). The sequence came from a man aged 25-40 years in a cohort sampled during active COVID-19. This CDR3 reads CASTRGGPEYGYTF. The CDR3 DNA follows: TGTGCCAGCACCCGGGGGGGGCCGGAATATGGCTACACCTTC.